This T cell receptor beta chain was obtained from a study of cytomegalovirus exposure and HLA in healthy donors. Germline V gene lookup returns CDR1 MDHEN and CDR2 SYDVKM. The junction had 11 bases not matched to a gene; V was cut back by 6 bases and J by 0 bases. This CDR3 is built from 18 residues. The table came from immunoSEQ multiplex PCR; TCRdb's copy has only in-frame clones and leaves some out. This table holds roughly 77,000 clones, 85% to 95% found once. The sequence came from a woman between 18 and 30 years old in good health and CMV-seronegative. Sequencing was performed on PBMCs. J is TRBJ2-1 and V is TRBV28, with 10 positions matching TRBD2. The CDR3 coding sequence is TGTGCCAGCAGCCACAGGACTAGCGGAAAAAGCTCCTACAATGAGCAGTTCTTC. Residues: CASSHRTSGKSSYNEQFF.